The 3 T cell receptor beta chains below all came from one sample that was sequenced in a study of cytomegalovirus exposure and HLA in healthy donors. The PCR had 60 Vbeta and 13 Jbeta primers. Here immunoSEQ multiplex PCR was the method, and the copy in TCRdb shows in-frame clones only, minus some. The sample shows 150,000 to 200,000 clones, 77% of them seen only once. The sequenced material came from PBMCs. The source is a male donor in good health and CMV-seropositive.

The chain carries TRBV19 and TRBJ1-6, with D possibly TRBD1 on 6 matching bases. Germline CDR1 reads LNHDA; CDR2 reads SQIVND (reference sequence). V gave up 5 bases and J gave up 0 bases, with 8 bases separating them. CDR3 size: 15 residues. CDR3 DNA sequence: TGTGCCAGTAGTCTGGACAGCTCCTATAATTCACCCCTCCACTTT. Translating gives CASSLDSSYNSPLHF.

This rearrangement joins TRBV7-2 to TRBJ1-1; D remains unclear. Trimming took 3 bases from V and 4 from J, leaving 15 bases between them. The CDR3 has 15 amino acids. In germline, CDR1 is SGHTA, CDR2 FQGNSA. CDR3 region: CASSFSVEFGTEAFF. The CDR3 DNA follows: TGTGCCAGCAGCTTCTCGGTTGAGTTTGGCACTGAAGCTTTCTTT.

This sequence joins TRBV7-2 and TRBJ2-1; 13 bases map to TRBD2. Germline loops: CDR1 SGHTA, CDR2 FQGNSA. The V segment lost 4 bases and the J segment 7 bases; nucleotides outside the gene matches: 4. This CDR3 has 15 residues. The CDR3 DNA reads as TGTGCCAGCAGCTACCGACTAGCGGGGGGTAATGAGCAGTTCTTC. As protein: CASSYRLAGGNEQFF. The whole variable domain, filled in from reference TRBV7-2 and TRBJ2-1, reads GAGVSQSPSNKVTEKGKDVELRCDPISGHTALYWYRQSLGQGLEFLIYFQGNSAPDKSGLPSDRFSAERTGGSVSTLTIQRTQQEDSAVYLCASSYRLAGGNEQFFGPGTRLTVL.